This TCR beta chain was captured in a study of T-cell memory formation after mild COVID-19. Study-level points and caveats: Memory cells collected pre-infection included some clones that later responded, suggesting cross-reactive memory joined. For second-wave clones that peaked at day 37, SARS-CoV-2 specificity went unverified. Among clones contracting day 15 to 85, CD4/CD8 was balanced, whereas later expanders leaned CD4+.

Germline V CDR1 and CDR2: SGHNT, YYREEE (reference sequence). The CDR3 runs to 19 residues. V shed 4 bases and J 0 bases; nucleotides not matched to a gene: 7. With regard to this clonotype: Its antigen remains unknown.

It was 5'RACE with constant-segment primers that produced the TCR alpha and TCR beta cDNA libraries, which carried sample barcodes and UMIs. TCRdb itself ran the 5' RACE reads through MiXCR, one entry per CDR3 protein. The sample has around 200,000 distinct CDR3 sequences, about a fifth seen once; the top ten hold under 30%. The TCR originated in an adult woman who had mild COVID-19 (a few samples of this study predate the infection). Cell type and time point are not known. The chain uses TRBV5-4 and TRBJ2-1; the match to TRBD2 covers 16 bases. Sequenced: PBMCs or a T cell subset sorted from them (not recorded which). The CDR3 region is CASSLRGLAGGSSYNEQFF. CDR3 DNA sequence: TGTGCCAGCAGCCTTCGGGGACTAGCGGGGGGGAGCTCCTACAATGAGCAGTTCTTC.